This TCR beta chain was obtained from a study of blood T cell repertoires in COVID-19. About the research overall: Samples representing acute and convalescent COVID-19 were sourced from the United States, Italy and Spain. Nucleic acid was either cDNA or gDNA, and it came from T cells, B-cell-depleted T cells, or PBMCs.

Per the authors' pipeline: Amplification of reference gene primers was used by the study to estimate nucleated cell counts. This table comes from immunoSEQ multiplex PCR, and its TCRdb copy is limited to in-frame clones, with some not included. V, J and clone size derive from that table, while D and trimming were established from the DNA sequence. Of 300,000 or so clones in the sample, 85% to 90% were seen once. CDR3 length: 13 amino acids. The germline V gene encodes CDR1 LNHDA and CDR2 SQIVND (reference sequence). V lost 0 bases to trimming and J lost 4 bases, with 4 bases between them. Sequenced input: peripheral blood. V is TRBV19 and J is TRBJ2-1, with unresolved D. The source of this sequence is a woman aged 35 to 49 with acute or convalescent COVID-19. The CDR3 nucleotides are TGTGCCAGTAGTATAGATCGGTACAATGAGCAGTTCTTC. This encodes CASSIDRYNEQFF.